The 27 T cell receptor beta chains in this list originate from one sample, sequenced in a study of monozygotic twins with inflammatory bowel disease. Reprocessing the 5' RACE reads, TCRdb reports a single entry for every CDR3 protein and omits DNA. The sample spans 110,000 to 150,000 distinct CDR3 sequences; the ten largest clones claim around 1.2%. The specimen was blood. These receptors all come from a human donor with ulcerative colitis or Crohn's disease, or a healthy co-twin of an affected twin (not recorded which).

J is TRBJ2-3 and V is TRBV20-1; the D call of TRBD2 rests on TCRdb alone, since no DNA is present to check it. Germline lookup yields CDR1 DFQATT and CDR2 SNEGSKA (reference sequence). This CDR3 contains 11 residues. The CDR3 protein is CSARLVQAQYF.

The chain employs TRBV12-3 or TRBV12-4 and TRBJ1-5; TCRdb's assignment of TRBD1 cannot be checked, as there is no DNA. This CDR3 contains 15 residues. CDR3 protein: CASSRDRRGNQPQHF.

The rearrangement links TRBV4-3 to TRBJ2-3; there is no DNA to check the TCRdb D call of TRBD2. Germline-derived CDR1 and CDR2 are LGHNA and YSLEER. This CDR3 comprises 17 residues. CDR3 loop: CASSQERTSGYIDTQYF.

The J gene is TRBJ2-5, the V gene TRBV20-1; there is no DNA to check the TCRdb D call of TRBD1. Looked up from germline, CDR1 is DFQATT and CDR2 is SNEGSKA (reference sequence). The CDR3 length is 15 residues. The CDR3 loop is CSARVGNRGLGTQYF.

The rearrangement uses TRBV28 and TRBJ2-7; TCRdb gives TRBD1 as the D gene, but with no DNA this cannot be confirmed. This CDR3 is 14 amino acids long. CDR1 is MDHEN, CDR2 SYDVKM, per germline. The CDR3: CASSPRTATYEQYF.

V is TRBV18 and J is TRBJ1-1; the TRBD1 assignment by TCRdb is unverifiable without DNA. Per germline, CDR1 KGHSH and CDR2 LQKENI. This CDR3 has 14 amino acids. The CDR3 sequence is CASSPGQSFTEAFF.

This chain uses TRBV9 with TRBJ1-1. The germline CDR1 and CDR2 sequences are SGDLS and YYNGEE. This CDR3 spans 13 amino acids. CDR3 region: CASSVVGRTEAFF.

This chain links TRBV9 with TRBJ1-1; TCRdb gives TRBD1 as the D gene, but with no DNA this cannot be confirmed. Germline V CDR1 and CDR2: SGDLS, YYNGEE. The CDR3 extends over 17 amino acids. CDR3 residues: CASSVGVQGYTGTEAFF.

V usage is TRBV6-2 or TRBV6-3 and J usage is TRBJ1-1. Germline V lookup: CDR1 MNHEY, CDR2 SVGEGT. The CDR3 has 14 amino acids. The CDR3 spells CASSYPSGGTEAFF.

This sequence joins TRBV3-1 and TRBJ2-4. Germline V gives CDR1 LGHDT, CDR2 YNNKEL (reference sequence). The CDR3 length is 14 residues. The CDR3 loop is CASSQQAAKNIQYF. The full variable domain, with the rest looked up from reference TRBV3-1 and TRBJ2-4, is DTAVSQTPKYLVTQMGNDKSIKCEQNLGHDTMYWYKQDSKKFLKIMFSYNNKELIINETVPNRFSPKSPDKAHLNLHINSLELGDSAVYFCASSQQAAKNIQYFGAGTRLSVL.

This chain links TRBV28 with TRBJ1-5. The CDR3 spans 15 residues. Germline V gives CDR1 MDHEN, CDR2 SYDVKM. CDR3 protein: CATTRRQGETQPQHF. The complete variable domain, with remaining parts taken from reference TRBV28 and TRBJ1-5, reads DVKVTQSSRYLVKRTGEKVFLECVQDMDHENMFWYRQDPGLGLRLIYFSYDVKMKEKGDIPEGYSVSREKKERFSLILESASTNQTSMYLCATTRRQGETQPQHFGDGTRLSIL.

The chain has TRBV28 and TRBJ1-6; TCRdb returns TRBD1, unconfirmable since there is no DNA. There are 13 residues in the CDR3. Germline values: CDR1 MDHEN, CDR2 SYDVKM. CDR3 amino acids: CASSPDRGAPLHF.

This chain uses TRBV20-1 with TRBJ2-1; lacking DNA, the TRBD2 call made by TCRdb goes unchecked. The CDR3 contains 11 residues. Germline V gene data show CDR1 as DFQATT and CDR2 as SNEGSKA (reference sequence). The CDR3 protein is CSAVAGQEQFF.

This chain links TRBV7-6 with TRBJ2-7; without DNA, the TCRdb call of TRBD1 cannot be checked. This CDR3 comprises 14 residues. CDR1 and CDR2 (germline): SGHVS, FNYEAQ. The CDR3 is CASSLGGNRYEQYF.

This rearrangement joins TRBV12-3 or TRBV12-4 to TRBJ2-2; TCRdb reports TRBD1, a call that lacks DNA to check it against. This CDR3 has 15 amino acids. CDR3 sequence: CASTRKGQGIGELFF.

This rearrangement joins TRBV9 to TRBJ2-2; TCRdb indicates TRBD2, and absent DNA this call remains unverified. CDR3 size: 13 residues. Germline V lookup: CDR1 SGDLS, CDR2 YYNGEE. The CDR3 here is CASSVGGTGELFF.

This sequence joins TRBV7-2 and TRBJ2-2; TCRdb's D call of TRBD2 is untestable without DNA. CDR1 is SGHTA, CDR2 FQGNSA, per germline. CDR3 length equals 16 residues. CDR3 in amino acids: CASSTGLAGVTGELFF. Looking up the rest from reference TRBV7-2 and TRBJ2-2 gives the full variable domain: GAGVSQSPSNKVTEKGKDVELRCDPISGHTALYWYRQSLGQGLEFLIYFQGNSAPDKSGLPSDRFSAERTGGSVSTLTIQRTQQEDSAVYLCASSTGLAGVTGELFFGEGSRLTVL.

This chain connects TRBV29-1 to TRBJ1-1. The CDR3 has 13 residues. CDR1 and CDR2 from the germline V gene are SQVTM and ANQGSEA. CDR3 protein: CSVEEIRDTEAFF.

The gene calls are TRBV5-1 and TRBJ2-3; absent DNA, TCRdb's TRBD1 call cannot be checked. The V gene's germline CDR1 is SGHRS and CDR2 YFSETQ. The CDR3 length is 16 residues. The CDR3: CASSLGVGTVTDTQYF.

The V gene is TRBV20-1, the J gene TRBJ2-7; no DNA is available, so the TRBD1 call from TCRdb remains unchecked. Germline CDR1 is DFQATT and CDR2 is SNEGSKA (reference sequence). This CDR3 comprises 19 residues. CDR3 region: CSARVNMDRSQGVGYEQYF.

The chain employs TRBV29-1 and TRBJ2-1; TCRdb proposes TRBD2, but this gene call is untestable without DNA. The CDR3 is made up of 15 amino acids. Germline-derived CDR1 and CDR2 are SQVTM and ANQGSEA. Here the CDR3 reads CSVGDLAGAVNEQFF.

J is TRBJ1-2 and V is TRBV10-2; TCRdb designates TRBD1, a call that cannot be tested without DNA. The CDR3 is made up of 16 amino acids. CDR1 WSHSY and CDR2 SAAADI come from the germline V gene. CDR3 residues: CASTPGQGFFDYGYTF.

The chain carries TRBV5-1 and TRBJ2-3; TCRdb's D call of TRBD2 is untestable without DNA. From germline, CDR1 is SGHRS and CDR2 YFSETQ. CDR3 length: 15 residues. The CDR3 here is CASSQGLVNTDTQYF.

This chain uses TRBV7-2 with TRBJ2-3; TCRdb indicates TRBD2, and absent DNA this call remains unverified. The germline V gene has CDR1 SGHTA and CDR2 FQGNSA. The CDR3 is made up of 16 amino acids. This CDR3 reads CASSLATSGGADTQYF. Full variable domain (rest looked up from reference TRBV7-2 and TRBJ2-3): GAGVSQSPSNKVTEKGKDVELRCDPISGHTALYWYRQSLGQGLEFLIYFQGNSAPDKSGLPSDRFSAERTGGSVSTLTIQRTQQEDSAVYLCASSLATSGGADTQYFGPGTRLTVL.

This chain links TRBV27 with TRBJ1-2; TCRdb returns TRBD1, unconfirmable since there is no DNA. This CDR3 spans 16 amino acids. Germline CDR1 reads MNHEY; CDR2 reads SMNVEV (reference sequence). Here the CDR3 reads CASSARTGAANYGYTF.

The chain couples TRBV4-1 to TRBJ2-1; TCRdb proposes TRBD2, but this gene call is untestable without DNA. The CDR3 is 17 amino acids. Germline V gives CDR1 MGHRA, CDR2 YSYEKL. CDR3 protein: CASSQVLAGENYNEQFF.

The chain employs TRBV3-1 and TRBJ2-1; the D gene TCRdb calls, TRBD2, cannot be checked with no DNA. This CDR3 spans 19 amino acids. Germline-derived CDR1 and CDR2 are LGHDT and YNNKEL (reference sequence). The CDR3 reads CASSQLGTSGRKRHNEQFF.